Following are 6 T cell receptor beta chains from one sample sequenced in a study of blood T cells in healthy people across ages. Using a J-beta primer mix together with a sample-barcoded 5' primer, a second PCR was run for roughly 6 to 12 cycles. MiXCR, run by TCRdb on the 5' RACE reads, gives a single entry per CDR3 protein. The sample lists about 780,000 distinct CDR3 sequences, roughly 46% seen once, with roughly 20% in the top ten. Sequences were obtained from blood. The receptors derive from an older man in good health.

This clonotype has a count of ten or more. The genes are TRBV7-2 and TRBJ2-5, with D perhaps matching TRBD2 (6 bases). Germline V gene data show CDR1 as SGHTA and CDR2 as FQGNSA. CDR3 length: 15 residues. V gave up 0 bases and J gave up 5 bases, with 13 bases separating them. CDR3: CASSLALSGWETQYF. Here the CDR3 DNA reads TGTGCCAGCAGCTTAGCGCTCAGCGGGTGGGAGACCCAGTACTTC.

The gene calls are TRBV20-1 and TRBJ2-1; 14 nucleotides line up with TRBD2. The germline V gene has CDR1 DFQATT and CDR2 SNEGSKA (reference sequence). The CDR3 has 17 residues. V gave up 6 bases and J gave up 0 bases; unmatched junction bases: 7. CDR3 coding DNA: TGCAGTGCAGGGGGACTAGCGGGAGCCGGCTCCTACAATGAGCAGTTCTTC. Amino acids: CSAGGLAGAGSYNEQFF.

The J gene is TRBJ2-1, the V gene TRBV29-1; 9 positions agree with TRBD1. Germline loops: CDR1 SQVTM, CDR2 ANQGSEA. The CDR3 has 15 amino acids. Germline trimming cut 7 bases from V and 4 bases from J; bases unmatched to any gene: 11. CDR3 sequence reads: CSAIQTGGMYNEQFF. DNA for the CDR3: TGCAGCGCGATACAGACAGGGGGGATGTACAATGAGCAGTTCTTC.

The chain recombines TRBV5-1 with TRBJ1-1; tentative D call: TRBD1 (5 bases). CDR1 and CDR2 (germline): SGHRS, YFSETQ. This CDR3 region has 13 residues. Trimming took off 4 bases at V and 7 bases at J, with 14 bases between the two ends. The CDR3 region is CASSASGLLEAFF. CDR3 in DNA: TGCGCCAGCAGCGCCTCGGGACTTCTTGAAGCTTTCTTT.

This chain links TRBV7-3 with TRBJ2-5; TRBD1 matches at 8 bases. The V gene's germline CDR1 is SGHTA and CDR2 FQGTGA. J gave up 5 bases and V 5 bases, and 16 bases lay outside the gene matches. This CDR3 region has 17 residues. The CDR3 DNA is TGTGCCAGCAGCACAACCGCCTGGGACAGGACAGTGGAGACCCAGTACTTC. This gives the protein CASSTTAWDRTVETQYF.

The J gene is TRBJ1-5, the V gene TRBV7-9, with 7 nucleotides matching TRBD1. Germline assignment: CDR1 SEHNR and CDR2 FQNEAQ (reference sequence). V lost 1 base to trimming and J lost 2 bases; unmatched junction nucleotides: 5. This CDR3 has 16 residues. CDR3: CASSLETTGGNQPQHF. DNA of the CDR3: TGTGCCAGCAGCTTAGAAACCACAGGGGGCAATCAGCCCCAGCATTTT.